The 23 T cell receptor beta chains reported below all come from one sample, sequenced in a study of regulatory T cells in long-lasting Graves disease. Indicated time point: newly diagnosed GD, antithyroid drugs for less than 3 months. Extracted RNA from PBMCs served as the source of the TCR library. CDR3 regions were amplified by Arm-PCR using iRepertoire HTBI primers to build TCR beta libraries. TCRdb fed the multiplex PCR reads into MiXCR, producing one record per CDR3 protein. The sample lists more than 400,000 distinct CDR3 sequences, 15% to 20% occurring once. A further study also used this sample, focusing on T cells in Graves' hyperthyroidism and ophthalmopathy.

Sequenced material: peripheral blood mononuclear cells (PBMCs), taken at new diagnosis, from a patient treated with antithyroid drugs. The receptors shown here come from a man between 35 and 55 years old with Graves disease.

Many counts were recorded for this clonotype. The chain carries TRBV19 and TRBJ2-1; 10 bases map to TRBD2. CDR1 and CDR2 (germline): LNHDA, SQIVND (reference sequence). The CDR3 totals 16 residues. Trimming removed 2 bases from V and 7 bases from J; junction bases left unmatched: 8. The CDR3, as DNA: TGTGCCAGTAGTATATCTCGGCTAGCGGGAGCTAATGAGCAGTTCTTC. The encoded protein is CASSISRLAGANEQFF.

The chain has TRBV7-2 and TRBJ1-5; maybe TRBD1 (5 bases). V was cut by 5 bases and J by 4 bases, with 15 bases left in between. Germline assignment: CDR1 SGHTA and CDR2 FQGNSA. The CDR3 contains 15 residues. The CDR3 sequence is CASSIDSGGNQPQHF. Written as DNA, the CDR3 is TGTGCCAGCAGCATCGACTCGGGGGGTAATCAGCCCCAGCATTTT.

The table lists this clonotype with a few counts. The chain is built from TRBV24-1 and TRBJ2-1, with TRBD2 identical over 10 bases. V trimming: 2 bases; J trimming: 7 bases; junction bases outside the gene matches: 7. Germline V gene data show CDR1 as KGHDR and CDR2 as SFDVKD. The CDR3 is 16 amino acids. The CDR3 loop is CATSDSSGSNGNEQFF. DNA for the CDR3: TGTGCCACCAGTGATTCTAGCGGGAGCAACGGGAATGAGCAGTTCTTC.

This clonotype was counted at least ten times. The chain links TRBV2 to TRBJ2-3, with D perhaps TRBD1 (6 bases). CDR1 is SNHLY, CDR2 FYNNEI, per germline. The CDR3 has 15 amino acids. V was cut by 3 bases and J by 6 bases, with 16 bases left in between. The DNA for the CDR3 is TGTGCCAGCAGTGATAGGGACACTGGGGCGGATACGCAGTATTTT. Residues: CASSDRDTGADTQYF.

Details on this clonotype: The CDR3 ends on some other residue instead of the conserved phenylalanine or tryptophan, so this is likely a read error. The chain couples TRBV10-3 to TRBJ1-2; perhaps TRBD1 as D (6 bases). V was trimmed by 0 bases and J by 5 bases, leaving 7 bases between them. There are 13 residues in the CDR3. Germline values: CDR1 ENHRY, CDR2 SYGVKD. This chain's CDR3 is CAISESRGYGYTY. The CDR3 region has the DNA TGTGCCATCAGTGAGTCTAGGGGGTATGGCTACACCTAC.

This clonotype was detected ten times or more. J is TRBJ2-5 and V is TRBV6-9; D remains unclear. Germline V gene lookup returns CDR1 MNHGY and CDR2 SVAAGI. There are 13 residues in the CDR3. Trimming took 3 bases from V and 5 from J, leaving 10 bases between them. The DNA for the CDR3 is TGTGCCAGCAGTTACCTCCACGGGGAGACCCAGTACTTC. Encoded protein: CASSYLHGETQYF.

In its sample, this clonotype was seen many times. The V gene is TRBV20-1, the J gene TRBJ2-7; no clear D gene. The CDR3 runs to 13 residues. The ends were cut back, 0 bases at V and 0 bases at J, with 6 bases in the middle. Germline V gene lookup returns CDR1 DFQATT and CDR2 SNEGSKA (reference sequence). CDR3: CSARDLSSYEQYF. CDR3 bases: TGCAGTGCTAGAGACTTGAGCTCCTACGAGCAGTACTTC.

This clonotype has just a few counts. The chain links TRBV9 to TRBJ2-3, with D perhaps TRBD1 or TRBD2 (5 bases each). This CDR3 has 15 residues. Trimming removed 4 bases from V and 4 bases from J, with 16 bases in between. Per the germline V gene, CDR1 is SGDLS and CDR2 is YYNGEE. The CDR3 here is CASSLRGDFSDTQYF. CDR3 coding DNA: TGTGCCAGCAGCCTTCGAGGGGATTTCTCAGATACGCAGTATTTT.

This clonotype was counted a few times. V usage is TRBV6-2 or TRBV6-3 and J usage is TRBJ2-7; 7 nucleotides match TRBD1. CDR1 is MNHEY, CDR2 SVGEGT, per germline. The CDR3 totals 15 residues. The J segment lost 4 bases and the V segment lost 6 bases, leaving 12 bases of the junction unmatched. CDR3 residues: CASSLQRQGQYEQYF. In nucleotides, the CDR3 is TGTGCCAGCAGCCTCCAGAGACAGGGCCAGTACGAGCAGTACTTC.

The chain recombines TRBV28 with TRBJ2-6, with 7 bases fitting TRBD1. CDR3 length: 18 residues. Trimming at V came to 6 bases and at J to 0 bases, leaving 11 bases not matched to a gene. CDR1 and CDR2 from the germline V gene are MDHEN and SYDVKM. Here the CDR3 reads CASSFRTGGLSGANVLTF. The DNA of the CDR3 is TGTGCCAGCAGCTTTAGGACAGGCGGACTCTCTGGGGCCAACGTCCTGACTTTC.

This clonotype was seen many times. The chain combines TRBV3-1 with TRBJ2-7, with D uncertain. Per germline, CDR1 LGHDT and CDR2 YNNKEL (reference sequence). The V end lost 1 base, the J end lost 3 bases, and 10 bases lay between the germline ends. This CDR3 is built from 14 residues. This CDR3 is CASSQGRLVYEQYF. In DNA form, the CDR3 reads TGTGCCAGCAGCCAAGGTCGGTTAGTCTACGAGCAGTACTTC.

This clonotype was counted many times. The chain employs TRBV7-8 and TRBJ2-1, with 10 bases that match TRBD2. Trimming cost V 5 bases and J 6 bases; bases outside gene matches: 10. The germline gives CDR1 SGHVS, CDR2 FQNEAQ. This CDR3 comprises 16 residues. DNA of the CDR3: TGTGCCAGCAGCCCCGGGGCTAGCGGGAGTTTCAATGAGCAGTTCTTC. Translation gives CASSPGASGSFNEQFF.

This clonotype occurred many times. The chain has TRBV7-9 and TRBJ2-1; TRBD1 agrees at 8 bases. J gave up 3 bases and V 1 base, and 2 bases lay outside the gene matches. In germline, CDR1 is SEHNR, CDR2 FQNEAQ (reference sequence). This CDR3 comprises 15 residues. This chain's CDR3 is CASSLGQGNYNEQFF. CDR3 bases: TGTGCCAGCAGCTTAGGACAGGGGAACTACAATGAGCAGTTCTTC. Full variable domain (rest looked up from reference TRBV7-9 and TRBJ2-1): DTGVSQNPRHKITKRGQNVTFRCDPISEHNRLYWYRQTLGQGPEFLTYFQNEAQLEKSRLLSDRFSAERPKGSFSTLEIQRTEQGDSAMYLCASSLGQGNYNEQFFGPGTRLTVL.

The genes are TRBV6-2 or TRBV6-3 and TRBJ2-7; D is possibly TRBD1 (6 bases). The germline CDR1 and CDR2 sequences are MNHEY and SVGEGT. This CDR3 contains 14 residues. The V gene lost 6 bases and the J gene lost 3 bases, with 15 bases spanning the gap. This CDR3 reads CASRAGTLIYEQYF. The CDR3 DNA reads as TGTGCCAGCAGGGCCGGGACACTTATCTACGAGCAGTACTTC.

This clonotype was detected many times. This sequence joins TRBV6-1 and TRBJ1-1; 7 bases align to TRBD1. J was trimmed by 0 bases and V by 5 bases; bases with no gene match: 3. The CDR3 has 14 residues. Germline CDR1 is MNHNS and CDR2 is SASEGT. The CDR3 nucleotides are TGTGCCAGCAGTCCGGGACAGATGAACACTGAAGCTTTCTTT. Its protein is CASSPGQMNTEAFF.

J is TRBJ2-1 and V is TRBV5-1; 11 bases fit TRBD2. J gave up 4 bases and V 0 bases, and 6 bases lay outside the gene matches. The CDR3 sequence is 17 residues long. The germline V gene has CDR1 SGHRS and CDR2 YFSETQ. The CDR3 DNA is TGCGCCAGCAGCTTGGGGAAAACTAGCGGGAGTTACAATGAGCAGTTCTTC. Amino acids: CASSLGKTSGSYNEQFF.

This clonotype was observed a handful of times. V and J are TRBV2 and TRBJ1-5; D is unclear. Trimming removed 8 bases from V and 2 bases from J, with 13 bases in between. Germline V gives CDR1 SNHLY, CDR2 FYNNEI. The CDR3 extends over 14 amino acids. This chain's CDR3 is CASSERGGNQPQHF. The CDR3 DNA reads as TGTGCCAGCTCCGAACGTGGGGGCAATCAGCCCCAGCATTTT.

This clonotype was seen ten or more times. The genes are TRBV5-1 and TRBJ1-1, with a possible D match to TRBD1 (5 bases). CDR3 length: 15 amino acids. The germline V and J ends were trimmed by 4 bases and 3 bases, with 16 bases remaining between them. Germline lookup yields CDR1 SGHRS and CDR2 YFSETQ. In DNA form, the CDR3 reads TGCGCCAGCAGCACAGGACACGGACGGGACACTGAAGCTTTCTTT. This encodes CASSTGHGRDTEAFF.

V gene TRBV28 combines with J gene TRBJ1-2; D possibly corresponds to TRBD1 (5 bases). The CDR3 sequence is 12 residues long. Germline CDR1 is MDHEN and CDR2 is SYDVKM. Trimming stripped 10 bases from V and 2 bases from J, with 11 bases between. The CDR3 DNA sequence: TGTGCCATTGCGGCAGGGAACTATGGCTACACCTTC. Translated, it gives CAIAAGNYGYTF.

This chain connects TRBV6-5 to TRBJ2-7, with TRBD2 matching over 13 bases. V dropped 2 bases and J dropped 6; count of bases not matched to a gene: 10. Germline-derived CDR1 and CDR2 are MNHEY and SVGAGI. CDR3 length: 17 amino acids. CDR3 sequence (DNA): TGTGCCAGCAGTTACCCTGAACTAGCGGGAGGGCCATTCGAGCAGTACTTC. It codes for CASSYPELAGGPFEQYF.

This clonotype was counted a few times. No conserved phenylalanine or tryptophan is present at the end of the CDR3, so a read error is the likely explanation. The V and J genes are TRBV12-3 or TRBV12-4 and TRBJ2-1, with D perhaps TRBD1 or TRBD2 (5 bases each). V was clipped by 5 bases and J by 7 bases, with 21 bases between them. The CDR3 covers 16 residues. The CDR3 bases are TGTGCCAGCAGTAGGAGTGGGGGTCGCTTGAGAAATGAGCAGTTCCTC. Residues: CASSRSGGRLRNEQFL.

This clonotype was counted between two and nine times. V gene TRBV24-1 combines with J gene TRBJ2-1, with D tentatively TRBD1 (5 bases). The CDR3 covers 16 residues. The V end was cut by 4 bases, the J end by 11 bases, with 23 bases between. Germline V gene sequence: CDR1 KGHDR, CDR2 SFDVKD. The CDR3 sequence: CATSDQGPRTGHQQFF. The CDR3 DNA reads TGTGCCACCAGTGACCAGGGCCCCCGTACTGGTCACCAGCAGTTCTTC.

Note on this clonotype: With a far larger clone one base away, a read error is the likely cause. The rearrangement joins TRBV12-3 or TRBV12-4 to TRBJ2-5; D remains unclear. The CDR3 spans 12 residues. The CDR3 sequence: CACSRTQETQYF. The CDR3 coding sequence is TGTGCCTGCAGCAGGACCCAAGAGACCCAGTACTTC.